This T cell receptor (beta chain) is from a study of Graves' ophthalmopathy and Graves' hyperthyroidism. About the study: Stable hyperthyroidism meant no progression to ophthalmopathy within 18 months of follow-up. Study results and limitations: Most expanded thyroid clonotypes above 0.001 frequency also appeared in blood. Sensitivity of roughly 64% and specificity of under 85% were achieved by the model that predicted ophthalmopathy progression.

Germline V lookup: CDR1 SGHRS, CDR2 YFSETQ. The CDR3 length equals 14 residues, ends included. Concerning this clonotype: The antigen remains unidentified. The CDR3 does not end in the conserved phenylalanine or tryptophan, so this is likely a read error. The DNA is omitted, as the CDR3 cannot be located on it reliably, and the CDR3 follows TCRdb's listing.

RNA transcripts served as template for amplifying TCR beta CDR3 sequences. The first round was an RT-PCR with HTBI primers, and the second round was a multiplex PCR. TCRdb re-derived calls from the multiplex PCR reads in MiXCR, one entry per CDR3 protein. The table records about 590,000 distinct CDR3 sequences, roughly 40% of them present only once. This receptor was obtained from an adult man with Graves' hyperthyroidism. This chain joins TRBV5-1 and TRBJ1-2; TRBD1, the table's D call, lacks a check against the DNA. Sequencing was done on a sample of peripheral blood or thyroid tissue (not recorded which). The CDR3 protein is CASSQTPPGQGFAY.